Listed below are T cell receptor beta chains from one sample, sequenced in a study of post-analysis software for immune sequencing data. A single record per CDR3 protein comes from TCRdb applying MiXCR to the PCR reads. The sample lists around 400,000 distinct CDR3 sequences; less than 40% were seen once. Sample: blood. The receptors were sampled from a girl aged 10 to 17 with multiple sclerosis. The CDR3 runs from the conserved cysteine through the conserved F or W.

V gene: TRBV6-6; CDR3 length: 14; CDR3 protein: CASKTGEGPYEQYF
V gene: TRBV20-1; CDR3 length: 13; CDR3 protein: CSARAGTPYEQYF
V gene: TRBV12-3/TRBV12-4; CDR3 length: 13; CDR3 protein: CASSSLANYGYTF
V gene: TRBV7-9; CDR3 length: 17; CDR3 protein: CASSRQGASRDTGELFF
V gene: TRBV28; CDR3 length: 13; CDR3 protein: CASIATGYNEQYF
V gene: TRBV6-2/TRBV6-3; CDR3 length: 13; CDR3 protein: CASSYGGTGEQYF
V gene: TRBV7-2; CDR3 length: 15; CDR3 protein: CASSLANDGNYGYTF
V gene: TRBV7-6; CDR3 length: 14; CDR3 protein: CASSLGTARETQYF
V gene: TRBV6-5; CDR3 length: 15; CDR3 protein: CASSYSNRGIDTQYF
V gene: TRBV28; CDR3 length: 17; CDR3 protein: CASSQLGWDRESYEQYF
V gene: TRBV7-9; CDR3 length: 15; CDR3 protein: CASSIRQGAGETQYF
V gene: TRBV29-1; CDR3 length: 12; CDR3 protein: CSVDWGLGEQFF
V gene: TRBV6-5; CDR3 length: 16; CDR3 protein: CASSYSRPSSYNEQFF
V gene: TRBV24-1; CDR3 length: 18; CDR3 protein: CATSDPGLRQTHRETQYF
V gene: TRBV12-1; CDR3 length: 16; CDR3 protein: CASSPSPGATNEKLFF
V gene: TRBV20-1; CDR3 length: 15; CDR3 protein: CSANQRTSRSYEQYF
V gene: TRBV4-1; CDR3 length: 17; CDR3 protein: CASSQAGGRTGTDTQYF
V gene: TRBV4-1; CDR3 length: 16; CDR3 protein: CANSRSEGLGNQPQHF
V gene: TRBV6-5; CDR3 length: 15; CDR3 protein: CASSYNRKYYNTQYF
V gene: TRBV14; CDR3 length: 14; CDR3 protein: CASSQDDSSYGQYF
V gene: TRBV7-9; CDR3 length: 14; CDR3 protein: CASSWAGLMETQYF
V gene: TRBV28; CDR3 length: 13; CDR3 protein: CASSLWEGYEQYF
V gene: TRBV12-3/TRBV12-4; CDR3 length: 15; CDR3 protein: CASSSRLAGNNEQFF
V gene: TRBV6-6; CDR3 length: 16; CDR3 protein: CASSYSGAGDPYEQYF
V gene: TRBV12-3/TRBV12-4; CDR3 length: 15; CDR3 protein: CASSFGLEGQETQYF
V gene: TRBV7-9; CDR3 length: 14; CDR3 protein: CASSPGLAGNEQFF
V gene: TRBV6-5; CDR3 length: 18; CDR3 protein: CASSWEEPGLADAYEQYF
V gene: TRBV7-2; CDR3 length: 15; CDR3 protein: CAGSLIRTQTYEQYF
V gene: TRBV20-1; CDR3 length: 13; CDR3 protein: CSARGSEQETQYF
V gene: TRBV6-6; CDR3 length: 17; CDR3 protein: CASSFPRAGGGNQPQHF
V gene: TRBV12-3/TRBV12-4; CDR3 length: 14; CDR3 protein: CASSLGAHSYGYTF
V gene: TRBV3-1; CDR3 length: 14; CDR3 protein: CASSQGAGTQPQHF
V gene: TRBV5-1; CDR3 length: 15; CDR3 protein: CASSRTGDRTGELFF
V gene: TRBV12-3/TRBV12-4; CDR3 length: 15; CDR3 protein: CASSLGASGANVLTF
V gene: TRBV6-5; CDR3 length: 15; CDR3 protein: CASSYGGTHTGELFF
V gene: TRBV13; CDR3 length: 14; CDR3 protein: CASGPGTDYNEQFF
V gene: TRBV7-2; CDR3 length: 13; CDR3 protein: CASSPTSGYEQYF
V gene: TRBV5-1; CDR3 length: 15; CDR3 protein: CASSLAEGESNEQYF
V gene: TRBV6-1; CDR3 length: 17; CDR3 protein: CASSVQGVGATNEKLFF
V gene: TRBV20-1; CDR3 length: 13; CDR3 protein: CSASGQGGTEAFF
V gene: TRBV5-1; CDR3 length: 16; CDR3 protein: CASSSEGTGTPYEQYF
V gene: TRBV5-1; CDR3 length: 15; CDR3 protein: CASSLEAGRNQPQHF
V gene: TRBV7-2; CDR3 length: 15; CDR3 protein: CATNPAGYNTGELFF
V gene: TRBV15; CDR3 length: 14; CDR3 protein: CATMTGGGMETQYF
V gene: TRBV9; CDR3 length: 16; CDR3 protein: CASSAFGQGRSGTQYF
V gene: TRBV20-1; CDR3 length: 15; CDR3 protein: CSARTQSSGANVLTF
V gene: TRBV4-2; CDR3 length: 16; CDR3 protein: CASSQDPLGGTDTQYF
V gene: TRBV5-5; CDR3 length: 15; CDR3 protein: CASSAAEGSNQPQHF
V gene: TRBV10-3; CDR3 length: 14; CDR3 protein: CAMSGGTSTDTQYF
V gene: TRBV20-1; CDR3 length: 14; CDR3 protein: CSAPGLGAGDTQYF
V gene: TRBV7-9; CDR3 length: 13; CDR3 protein: CASSLFPRDQQYF
V gene: TRBV2; CDR3 length: 18; CDR3 protein: CASSEAPGTSGEADTQYF
V gene: TRBV4-1; CDR3 length: 15; CDR3 protein: CASSQVQAGGDTQYF
V gene: TRBV28; CDR3 length: 15; CDR3 protein: CASSPTGLLQETQYF
V gene: TRBV5-1; CDR3 length: 15; CDR3 protein: CASSLGTSAIGELFF
V gene: TRBV20-1; CDR3 length: 14; CDR3 protein: CSAREDSLNTEAFF
V gene: TRBV5-1; CDR3 length: 15; CDR3 protein: CASSLFGQGRETQYF
V gene: TRBV4-1; CDR3 length: 17; CDR3 protein: CASSHTGGGLPDNEQFF
V gene: TRBV4-3; CDR3 length: 17; CDR3 protein: CTSSPTSGGVGNYEQYF